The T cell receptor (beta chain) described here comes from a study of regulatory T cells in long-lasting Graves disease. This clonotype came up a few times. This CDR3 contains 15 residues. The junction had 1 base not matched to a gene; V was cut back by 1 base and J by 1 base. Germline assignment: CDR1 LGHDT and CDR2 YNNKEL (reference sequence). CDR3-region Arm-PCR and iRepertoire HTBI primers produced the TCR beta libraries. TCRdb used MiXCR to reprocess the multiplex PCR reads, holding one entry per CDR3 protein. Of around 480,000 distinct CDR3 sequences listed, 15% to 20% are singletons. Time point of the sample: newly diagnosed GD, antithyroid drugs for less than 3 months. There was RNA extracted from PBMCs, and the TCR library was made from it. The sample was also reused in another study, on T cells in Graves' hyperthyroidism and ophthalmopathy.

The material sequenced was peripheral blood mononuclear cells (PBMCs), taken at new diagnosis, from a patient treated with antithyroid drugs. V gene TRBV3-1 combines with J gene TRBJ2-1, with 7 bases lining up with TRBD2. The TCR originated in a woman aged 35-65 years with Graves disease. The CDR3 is CASSQGGGSYNEQFF. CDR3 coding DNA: TGTGCCAGCAGCCAAGGGGGGGGGTCCTACAATGAGCAGTTCTTC.